This T cell receptor beta chain derives from a study of shared clonotypes between healthy human individuals. Overall study context: Three men and two women, aged 18 to 49, were donors. Study-wide results and limits: Among donors, clonotype sharing was expected to be affected by sequencing depth.

About 30,000 T cell genomes, or approximately 190 ng DNA, went into the sorted-subset replicate PCRs. TCRdb's table, derived via immunoSEQ multiplex PCR, lists solely in-frame clones and lacks some. The table shows about 2.1 million clones, with roughly 93% occurring only once. Turning to this clone: The antigen is unknown.

The V gene end was trimmed by 9 bases and the J gene end by 8 bases; junction bases not matched to a gene: 17. CDR1 and CDR2 (germline): SGHRS, YFSETQ. The CDR3 extends over 15 amino acids. Only CD45RO-negative cells positively selected for CCR7 counted as naive CD8 cells, so terminally differentiated effector memory CD45RA+ cells were excluded. The receptor was derived from a man between 18 and 29 years old in good health. Some clones in this sample may be carry-over from other donors' samples. The sample consisted of naive CD8+ T cells from PBMCs. The rearrangement uses TRBV5-1 and TRBJ1-5; TRBD1 matches at 7 bases. This CDR3 is CAIKTSGRQGEPQHF. The CDR3 DNA follows: TGCGCCATCAAGACCTCAGGGAGGCAGGGGGAGCCCCAGCATTTT.